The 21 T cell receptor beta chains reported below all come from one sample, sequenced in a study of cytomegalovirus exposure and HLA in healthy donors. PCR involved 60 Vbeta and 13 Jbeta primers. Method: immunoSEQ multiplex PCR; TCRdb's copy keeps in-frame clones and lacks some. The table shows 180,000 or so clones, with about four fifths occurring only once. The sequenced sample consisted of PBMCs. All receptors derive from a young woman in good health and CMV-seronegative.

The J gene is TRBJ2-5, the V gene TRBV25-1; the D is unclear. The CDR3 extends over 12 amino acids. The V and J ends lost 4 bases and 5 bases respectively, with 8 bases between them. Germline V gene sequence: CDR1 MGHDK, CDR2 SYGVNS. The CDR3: CASSAYMETQYF. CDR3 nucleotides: TGTGCCAGCAGTGCATACATGGAGACCCAGTACTTC.

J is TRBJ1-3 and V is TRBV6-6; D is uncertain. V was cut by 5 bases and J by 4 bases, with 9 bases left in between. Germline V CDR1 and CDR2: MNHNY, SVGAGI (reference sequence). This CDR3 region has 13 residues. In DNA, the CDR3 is TGTGCCAGCAGTCTTGGACTGGGAAACACCATATATTTT. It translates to CASSLGLGNTIYF.

The CDR3, as DNA: TGTGCCAGCTCAACCGGACAGGGAGGCGAGCAGTACTTC. It translates to CASSTGQGGEQYF. The chain links TRBV18 to TRBJ2-7; 8 bases are a match to TRBD1. V was clipped by 5 bases and J by 6 bases; unmatched bases: 6. CDR1 and CDR2 (germline): KGHSH, LQKENI. The CDR3 consists of 13 residues.

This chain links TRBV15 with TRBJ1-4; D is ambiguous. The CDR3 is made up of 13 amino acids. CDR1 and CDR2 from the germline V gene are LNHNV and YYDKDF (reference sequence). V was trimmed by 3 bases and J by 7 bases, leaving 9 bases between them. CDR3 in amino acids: CATSSRLGEKLFF. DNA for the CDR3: TGTGCCACCAGCAGCAGGCTGGGTGAAAAACTGTTTTTT.

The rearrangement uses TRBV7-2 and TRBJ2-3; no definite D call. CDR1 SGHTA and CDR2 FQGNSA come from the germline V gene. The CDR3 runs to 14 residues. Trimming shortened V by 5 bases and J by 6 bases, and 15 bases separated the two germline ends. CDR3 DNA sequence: TGTGCCAGCAGCATTCGTCCCTACGGGGATACGCAGTATTTT. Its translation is CASSIRPYGDTQYF.

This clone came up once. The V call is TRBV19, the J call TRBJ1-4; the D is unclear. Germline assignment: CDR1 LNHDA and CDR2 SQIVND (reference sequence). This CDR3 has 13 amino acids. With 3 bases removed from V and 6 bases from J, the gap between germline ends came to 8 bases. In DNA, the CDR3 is TGTGCCAGTAGTATCCGGGATGATGAAAAACTGTTTTTT. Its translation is CASSIRDDEKLFF.

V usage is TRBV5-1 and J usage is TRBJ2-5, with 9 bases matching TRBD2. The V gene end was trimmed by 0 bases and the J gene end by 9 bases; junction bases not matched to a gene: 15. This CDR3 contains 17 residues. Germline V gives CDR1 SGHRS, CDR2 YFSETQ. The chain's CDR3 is CASSLELAGTGGVAQYF. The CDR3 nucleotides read TGCGCCAGCAGCTTGGAGCTAGCGGGGACCGGCGGGGTGGCCCAGTACTTC. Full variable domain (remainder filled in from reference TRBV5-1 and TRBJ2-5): KAGVTQTPRYLIKTRGQQVTLSCSPISGHRSVSWYQQTPGQGLQFLFEYFSETQRNKGNFPGRFSGRQFSNSRSEMNVSTLELGDSALYLCASSLELAGTGGVAQYFGPGTRLLVL.

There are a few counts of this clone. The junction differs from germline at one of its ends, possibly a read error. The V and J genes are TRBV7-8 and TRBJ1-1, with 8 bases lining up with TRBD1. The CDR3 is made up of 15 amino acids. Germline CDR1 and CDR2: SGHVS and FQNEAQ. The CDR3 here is CASTLTSTGGTEAFF. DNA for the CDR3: TGTGCCAGCACCTTAACATCCACAGGGGGCACTGAAGCTTTCTTT.

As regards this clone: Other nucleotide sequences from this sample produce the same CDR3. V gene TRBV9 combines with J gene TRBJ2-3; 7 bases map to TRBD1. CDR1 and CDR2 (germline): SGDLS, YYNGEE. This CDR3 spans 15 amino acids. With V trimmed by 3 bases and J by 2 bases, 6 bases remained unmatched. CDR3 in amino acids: CASSDRGGFTDTQYF. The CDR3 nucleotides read TGTGCCAGCAGCGACAGGGGTGGGTTCACAGATACGCAGTATTTT.

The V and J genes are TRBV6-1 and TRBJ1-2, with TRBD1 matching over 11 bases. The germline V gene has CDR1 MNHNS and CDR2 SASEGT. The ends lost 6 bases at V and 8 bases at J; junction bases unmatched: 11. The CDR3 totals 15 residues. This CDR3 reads CASRGQGVTSGGYTF. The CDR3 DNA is TGTGCCAGCAGGGGACAGGGGGTTACTTCGGGGGGCTACACCTTC.

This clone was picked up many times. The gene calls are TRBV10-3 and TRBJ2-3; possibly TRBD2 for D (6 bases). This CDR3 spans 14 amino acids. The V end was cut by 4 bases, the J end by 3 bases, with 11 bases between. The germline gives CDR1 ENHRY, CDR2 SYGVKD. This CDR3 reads CAISGTGTTDTQYF. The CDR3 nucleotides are TGTGCCATCAGTGGAACGGGGACTACAGATACGCAGTATTTT.

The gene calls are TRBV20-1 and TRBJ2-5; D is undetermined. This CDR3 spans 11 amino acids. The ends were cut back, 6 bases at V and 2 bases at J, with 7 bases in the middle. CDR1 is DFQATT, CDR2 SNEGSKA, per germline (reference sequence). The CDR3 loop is CSALLQETQYF. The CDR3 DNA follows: TGCAGTGCACTACTGCAAGAGACCCAGTACTTC.

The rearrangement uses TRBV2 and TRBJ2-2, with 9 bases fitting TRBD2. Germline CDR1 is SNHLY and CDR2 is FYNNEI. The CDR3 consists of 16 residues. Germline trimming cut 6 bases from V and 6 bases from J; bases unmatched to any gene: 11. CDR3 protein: CASRASGLALAGELFF. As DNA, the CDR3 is TGTGCCAGCAGGGCCTCGGGACTAGCTCTGGCCGGGGAGCTGTTTTTT.

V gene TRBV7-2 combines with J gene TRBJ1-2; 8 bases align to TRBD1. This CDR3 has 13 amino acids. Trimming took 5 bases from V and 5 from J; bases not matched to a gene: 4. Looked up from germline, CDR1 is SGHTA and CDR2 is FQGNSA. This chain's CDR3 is CASSPGQGYGYTF. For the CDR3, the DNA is TGTGCCAGCAGCCCCGGACAGGGTTATGGCTACACCTTC.

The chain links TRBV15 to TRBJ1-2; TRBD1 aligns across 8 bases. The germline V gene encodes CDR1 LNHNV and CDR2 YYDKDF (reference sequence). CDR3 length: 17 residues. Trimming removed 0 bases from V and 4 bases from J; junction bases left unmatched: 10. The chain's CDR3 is CATSRDLRGQDLYGYTF. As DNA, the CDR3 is TGTGCCACCAGCAGAGATCTTAGGGGACAGGACCTCTATGGCTACACCTTC.

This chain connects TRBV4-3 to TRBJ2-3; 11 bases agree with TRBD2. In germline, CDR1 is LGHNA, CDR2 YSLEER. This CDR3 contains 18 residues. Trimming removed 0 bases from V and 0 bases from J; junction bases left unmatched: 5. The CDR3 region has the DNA TGCGCCAGCAGCCAAGAACTAGCGGGGGCCTCTAGCACAGATACGCAGTATTTT. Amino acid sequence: CASSQELAGASSTDTQYF.

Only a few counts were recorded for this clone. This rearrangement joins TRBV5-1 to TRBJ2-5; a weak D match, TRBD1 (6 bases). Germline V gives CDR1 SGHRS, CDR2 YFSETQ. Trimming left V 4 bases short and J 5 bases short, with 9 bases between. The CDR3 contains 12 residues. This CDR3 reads CASSDRGETQYF. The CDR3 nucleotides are TGCGCCAGCAGCGATAGGGGGGAGACCCAGTACTTC.

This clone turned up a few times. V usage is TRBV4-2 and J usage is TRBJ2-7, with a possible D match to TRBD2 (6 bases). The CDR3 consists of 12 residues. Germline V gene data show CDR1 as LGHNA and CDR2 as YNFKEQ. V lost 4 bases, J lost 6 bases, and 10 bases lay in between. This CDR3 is CASSPAGGEQYF. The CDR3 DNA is TGTGCCAGCAGCCCCGCCGGGGGCGAGCAGTACTTC.

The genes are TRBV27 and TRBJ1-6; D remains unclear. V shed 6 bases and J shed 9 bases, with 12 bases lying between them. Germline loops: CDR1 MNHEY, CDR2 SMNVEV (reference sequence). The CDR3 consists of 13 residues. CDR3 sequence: CASSSREGSPLHF. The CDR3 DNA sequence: TGTGCCAGCAGCTCTAGGGAGGGTTCACCCCTCCACTTT.

The CDR3 loop is CASSLVAGDEQFF. CDR3 sequence (DNA): TGCGCCAGCAGCTTGGTAGCGGGCGATGAGCAGTTCTTC. The genes are TRBV5-1 and TRBJ2-1; 7 nucleotides agree with TRBD2. Unmatched junction bases numbered 2, after V lost 0 bases and J lost 8 bases. The CDR3 is 13 amino acids. The germline V gene encodes CDR1 SGHRS and CDR2 YFSETQ.

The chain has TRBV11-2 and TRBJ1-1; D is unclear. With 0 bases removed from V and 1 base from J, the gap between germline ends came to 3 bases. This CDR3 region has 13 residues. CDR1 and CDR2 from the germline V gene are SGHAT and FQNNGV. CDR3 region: CASSLDGNTEAFF. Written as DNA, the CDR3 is TGTGCCAGCAGCTTAGACGGGAACACTGAAGCTTTCTTT.